This entry features one T cell receptor beta chain sequence. This clone was recorded a few times. The clone's antigen remains unknown. Per-base qualities were not stored, and no clone one base away is much larger. For this chain, trimming is 0 bases at the V end and 0 bases at the J end, and the number of junction bases without a gene match is 7. The CDR3 covers 18 residues, taking in both the cysteine and the phenylalanine. Solely the CDR3 DNA is kept, with 54 bases framed from the first base. From the germline V gene, CDR1 is LGHNA and CDR2 is YSLEER. The library was obtained by the immunoSEQ multiplex PCR assay. RNA was extracted from all samples and reverse transcribed into cDNA, which served as template for TCR sequencing. First-strand cDNA was synthesized with SuperScript III using a 2:1 mix of oligo-dT and random hexamers. A synthetic immune receptor repertoire was used to gauge amplification bias, and whatever bias remained was removed computationally. The source study handled its data this way. Raw reads were preprocessed for error removal, and CDR3 was defined according to IMGT conventions as running from the conserved cysteine to phenylalanine. Clonality was computed by normalizing Shannon entropy by log2 of the number of productive unique TCRs and subtracting the result from 1. CD4 or CD8 identity of scalp clones was inferred by cross-referencing scalp TCRbeta sequences with sorted blood CD4 and CD8 repertoires. TCRdb took over this immuneACCESS table, retaining in-frame rearrangements with V and J assigned. Such tables are incomplete; in checked studies, under half of the missing clones stem from an unresolved V gene, and the remainder is unexplained. V and J calls and clone size come straight from that table; D and trimming were deduced from the DNA. The sample table lists 150,000 to 200,000 clones, less than 65% of them with a count of one. The top ten hold around 0.92% of the sample.

This specimen comes from a study of CD8+ T cells in alopecia areata (dated by TCRdb to about 2018). With respect to the entire study: The treated patients took part in an open-label pilot trial in which moderate-to-severe alopecia areata was treated with oral tofacitinib at 5 to 10 mg twice daily. Patients stayed on tofacitinib for 6 to 18 months and then had 6 months of follow-up off drug so that delayed response and recurrence could be assessed. In treated patients, disease severity was measured using the SALT score, which gives the percentage of scalp surface area affected. To study T cell clonal expansion in alopecia areata, the researchers applied high-throughput TCRbeta sequencing to both the C3H/HeJ mouse model and human patients. Human TCRbeta sequencing covered scalp tissue and sorted CD4+ and CD8+ peripheral blood T cells from patchy and totalis/universalis alopecia areata patients and healthy controls. Biopsies were taken from tofacitinib-treated patients at baseline and again at 4 and 24 weeks into treatment, and several of those patients also had a later scalp biopsy. Scalp clonality was compared across normal scalp (n=4), patchy alopecia areata scalp (n=8), and alopecia totalis/universalis scalp (n=8). RNA came from the PAXgene miRNA kit for fixed scalp, the miRNeasy kit for PBMCs, and the RNeasy kit for mouse skin. Amplification of TCRbeta CDR3 regions was done by immunoSEQ multiplex PCR using 35 Vbeta forward primers and 13 Jbeta reverse primers. The study at large found these results: Unlike mouse skin, which is dominated by gammadelta T cells, normal human skin has resident alphabeta T cells that are also sequenced, and this complicates analysis of the scalp TCR repertoire. Many expanded lesional clones were found to persist in scalp and blood during tofacitinib treatment, and relapse after treatment cessation may be partly explained by this persistence. Lesional scalp, especially in alopecia totalis/universalis, showed higher clonality and more expanded CD8+ clones than normal scalp, suggesting antigenic drive. Shared TCR sequences between patients were less evident than in mice, which may be partly attributable to HLA diversity in the patient population. Because the treated cohort was small and had only one nonresponder, larger studies are needed to examine links between baseline CD8+ expansion and response. Scalp clonality and the number of expanded CD8+ clones among the top 100 scalp clones were significantly decreased by tofacitinib.

Reading the label with the study, this specimen's time point is: around 24 weeks on oral tofacitinib. The label giving this sample's treatment or condition can be read as: oral pan-JAK inhibitor, 5-10 mg twice daily. Lesional scalp punch biopsies and peripheral blood were obtained from alopecia areata patients. PBMCs were separated by density centrifugation and stained for CD3, CD4 and CD8, after which CD4+ and CD8+ T cells were sorted on a FACSAria. This sequence originates from a human donor with alopecia areata. The receptor chain draws on TRBV4-3 and TRBJ2-2, with 7 bases aligning to TRBD2. Sequenced material: CD4+ T cells sorted from blood, taken at week 24, from a patient treated with tofacitinib. The sequenced DNA is TGCGCCAGCAGCCAAGATCAGGGAGGGCGGGCGAACACCGGGGAGCTGTTTTTT. Its protein product is CASSQDQGGRANTGELFF.